This T cell receptor beta chain came from a study of multiple sclerosis patients with progressive multifocal leukoencephalopathy. Some clones are missing from TCRdb's copy, which holds only in-frame ones; the method was immunoSEQ multiplex PCR. Altogether about 30,000 clones are present, about 91% being singletons, with the ten largest covering about 1.8%. Time point meaning: before natalizumab initiation. Before the first natalizumab infusion, T0 blood samples were taken. This TCR derives from a young man with multiple sclerosis. The sample taken for sequencing was PBMCs.

Here the CDR3 reads CASSVGVKGGGYTF. CDR3 DNA: TGTGCCAGCAGCGTAGGAGTTAAAGGAGGTGGCTACACCTTC. The chain carries TRBV9 and TRBJ1-2; no clear D gene. V lost 0 bases and J 7 bases, leaving 13 bases between the germline ends. Germline CDR1 reads SGDLS; CDR2 reads YYNGEE. The CDR3 has 14 residues.